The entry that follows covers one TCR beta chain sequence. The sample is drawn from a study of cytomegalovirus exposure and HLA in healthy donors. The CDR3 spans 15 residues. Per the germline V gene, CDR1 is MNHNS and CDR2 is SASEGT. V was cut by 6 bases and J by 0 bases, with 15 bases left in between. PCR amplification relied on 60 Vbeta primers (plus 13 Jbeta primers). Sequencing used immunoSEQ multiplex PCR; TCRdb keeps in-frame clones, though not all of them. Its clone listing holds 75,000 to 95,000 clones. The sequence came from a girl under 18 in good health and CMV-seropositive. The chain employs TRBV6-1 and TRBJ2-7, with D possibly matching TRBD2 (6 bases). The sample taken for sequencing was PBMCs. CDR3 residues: CASSPGLAFSYEQYV. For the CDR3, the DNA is TGTGCCAGCAGCCCCGGGCTAGCGTTCTCCTACGAGCAGTACGTC.